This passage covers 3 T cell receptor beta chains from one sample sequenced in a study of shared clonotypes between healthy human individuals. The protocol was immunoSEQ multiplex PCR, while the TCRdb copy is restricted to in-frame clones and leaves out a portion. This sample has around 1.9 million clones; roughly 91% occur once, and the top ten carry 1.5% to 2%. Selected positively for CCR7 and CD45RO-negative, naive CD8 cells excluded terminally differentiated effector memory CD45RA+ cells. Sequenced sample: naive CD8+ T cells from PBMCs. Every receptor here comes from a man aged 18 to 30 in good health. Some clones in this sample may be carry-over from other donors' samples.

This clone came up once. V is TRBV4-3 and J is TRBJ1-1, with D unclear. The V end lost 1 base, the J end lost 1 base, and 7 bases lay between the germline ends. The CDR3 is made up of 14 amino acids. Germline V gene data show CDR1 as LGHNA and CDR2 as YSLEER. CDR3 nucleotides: TGCGCCAGCAGCCAAGGTTGGGGGAACACTGAAGCTTTCTTT. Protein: CASSQGWGNTEAFF.

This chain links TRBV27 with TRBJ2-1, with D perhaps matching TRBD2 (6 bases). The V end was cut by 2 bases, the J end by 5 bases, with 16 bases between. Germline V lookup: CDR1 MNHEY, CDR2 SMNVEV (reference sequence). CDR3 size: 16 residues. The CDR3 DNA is TGTGCCAGCAGTTTACTGCCGGCGGGAACTAACAATGAGCAGTTCTTC. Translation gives CASSLLPAGTNNEQFF.

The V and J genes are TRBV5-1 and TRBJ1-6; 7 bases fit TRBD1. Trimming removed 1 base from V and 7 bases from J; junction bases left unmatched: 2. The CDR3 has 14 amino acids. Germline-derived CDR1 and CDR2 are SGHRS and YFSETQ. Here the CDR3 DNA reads TGCGCCAGCAGCTTGCGAGGGGGCAATTCACCCCTCCACTTT. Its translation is CASSLRGGNSPLHF.